Listed below are T cell receptor beta chains from one sample, sequenced in a study of OX40 agonist ivuxolimab in advanced cancers. Sequenced by immunoSEQ multiplex PCR; TCRdb stores in-frame clones only, minus some. The data show over 100,000 clones, around 95% seen once. The sample consisted of CD4+ or CD8+ T cells sorted from blood, taken in a trial of the OX40 agonist ivuxolimab. The receptor source for this set is an adult with an advanced solid tumor such as melanoma, head and neck, liver or kidney cancer. Both conserved end residues are part of each CDR3. Each record gives: clone size, V gene, J gene, D gene, CDR3 protein, CDR3 DNA. A D gene is named only where the DNA matches it firmly. Only part of the rows carry a size: once, few, many, or a class if the clone is expanded.

>NA|TRBV2|TRBJ2-5|TRBD2
CASSEFRTSGSGETQYF
TGTGCCAGCAGTGAGTTCAGGACTAGCGGGAGCGGAGAGACCCAGTACTTC
>once|TRBV5-1|TRBJ2-3|NA
CASSLIGANTDTQYF
TGCGCCAGCAGCTTGATCGGGGCGAACACAGATACGCAGTATTTT
>NA|TRBV7-8|TRBJ2-3|NA
CASSIYSGVTDTQYF
TGTGCCAGCAGCATTTACTCGGGAGTCACAGATACGCAGTATTTT
>NA|TRBV14|TRBJ1-6|NA
CASSQDPGSSYNSPLHF
TGTGCCAGCAGCCAAGATCCGGGAAGCTCCTATAATTCACCCCTCCACTTT
>NA|TRBV9|TRBJ1-2|NA
CASSGPGGHGYTF
TGTGCCAGCAGCGGCCCCGGGGGCCATGGCTACACCTTC
>NA|TRBV19|TRBJ1-1|NA
CASRRGGDTEAFF
TGTGCCAGTAGGAGGGGGGGAGACACTGAAGCTTTCTTT
>NA|TRBV28|TRBJ2-5|NA
CASSLGGAAHQETQYF
TGTGCCAGCAGTTTAGGGGGGGCTGCCCACCAAGAGACCCAGTACTTC
>NA|TRBV9|TRBJ1-1|TRBD1
CASSAGDRVNTEAFF
TGTGCCAGCAGCGCAGGGGACAGGGTGAACACTGAAGCTTTCTTT
>NA|TRBV7-9|TRBJ1-2|NA
CASSPPLGRSYGYTF
TGTGCCAGCAGCCCCCCATTGGGCAGGAGCTATGGCTACACCTTC
>NA|TRBV4-2|TRBJ1-1|TRBD1
CASSQDDRGRLLNTEAFF
TGTGCCAGCAGCCAAGATGACAGGGGGCGGTTATTAAACACTGAAGCTTTCTTT
>NA|TRBV6-1|TRBJ1-1|TRBD1
CASSGRTGGNTEAFF
TGTGCCAGCAGTGGGCGGACAGGGGGGAACACTGAAGCTTTCTTT
>NA|TRBV15|TRBJ1-1|NA
CATSRAGTPIEAFF
TGTGCCACCAGCAGAGCCGGGACACCTATCGAAGCTTTCTTT
>NA|TRBV27|TRBJ1-6|NA
CASSLTKGTPLHF
TGTGCCAGCAGTTTAACAAAAGGAACACCCCTCCACTTT
>NA|TRBV30|TRBJ1-1|TRBD1
CAWSADRGTEAFF
TGTGCCTGGAGTGCCGACAGGGGCACTGAAGCTTTCTTT
>NA|TRBV5-6|TRBJ2-5|NA
CASSPRGRRQETQYF
TGTGCCAGCAGCCCCCGGGGACGCCGACAAGAGACCCAGTACTTC
>NA|TRBV28|TRBJ1-2|NA
CASSLRQGLNYGYTF
TGTGCCAGCAGTTTGAGGCAGGGACTCAACTATGGCTACACCTTC
>NA|TRBV7-2|TRBJ2-3|TRBD2
CASSPRTSGTNTDTQYF
TGTGCCAGCAGCCCTAGGACTAGCGGGACGAACACAGATACGCAGTATTTT
>NA|TRBV7-2|TRBJ1-4|NA
CASSIPQGRNEKLFF
TGTGCCAGCAGCATACCTCAGGGCCGTAATGAAAAACTGTTTTTT
>NA|TRBV5-4|TRBJ2-1|TRBD2
CASSLEGTSGYNEQFF
TGTGCCAGCAGCTTGGAAGGGACTAGCGGTTACAATGAGCAGTTCTTC
>once|TRBV18|TRBJ1-1|TRBD1
CASSPPLGQYTEAFF
TGTGCCAGCTCACCACCCCTGGGACAGTACACTGAAGCTTTCTTT
>NA|TRBV7-9|TRBJ1-6|NA
CASSLDETPLHF
TGTGCCAGCAGCTTAGACGAAACACCCCTCCACTTT
>NA|TRBV5-1|TRBJ2-5|NA
CASSPDGQETQYF
TGCGCCAGCAGCCCGGACGGCCAAGAGACCCAGTACTTC
>NA|TRBV27|TRBJ2-3|TRBD1
CASSTESGRGPTDTQYF
TGTGCCAGCTCCACCGAGTCGGGCAGGGGGCCCACAGATACGCAGTATTTT
>NA|TRBV6-5|TRBJ1-5|NA
CASSPQVKINQPQHF
TGTGCCAGCAGTCCCCAGGTAAAGATCAATCAGCCCCAGCATTTT
>NA|TRBV25-1|TRBJ2-6|NA
CASSEWGSGANVLTF
TGTGCCAGCAGTGAATGGGGCTCTGGGGCCAACGTCCTGACTTTC
>NA|TRBV5-1|TRBJ1-4|TRBD1
CASSPDRFNEKLFF
TGCGCCAGCAGCCCGGACAGGTTTAATGAAAAACTGTTTTTT
>NA|TRBV28|TRBJ2-7|NA
CASSFVLSYEQYF
TGTGCCAGCAGTTTCGTGTTATCCTACGAGCAGTACTTC
>NA|TRBV2|TRBJ1-5|NA
CASSEQGLRNQPQHF
TGTGCCAGCAGTGAGCAGGGTCTACGGAATCAGCCCCAGCATTTT
>NA|TRBV9|TRBJ2-1|TRBD2
CASSVGLVAGVLEQFF
TGTGCCAGCAGCGTAGGGTTGGTAGCGGGAGTTTTGGAGCAGTTCTTC
>NA|TRBV5-4|TRBJ2-1|NA
CASSLGRREQFF
TGTGCCAGCAGCTTGGGGAGGAGGGAGCAGTTCTTC
>NA|TRBV5-1|TRBJ1-5|NA
CASSFGGFREPQHF
TGCGCCAGCAGCTTTGGAGGGTTCCGCGAGCCCCAGCATTTT
>NA|TRBV6-1|TRBJ2-7|TRBD2
CASGLTTGGFYEQYF
TGTGCCAGCGGCCTCACCACGGGGGGATTCTACGAGCAGTACTTC
>NA|TRBV28|TRBJ2-7|NA
CASSFAAEQYF
TGTGCCAGCAGTTTTGCCGCCGAGCAGTACTTC
>NA|TRBV7-2|TRBJ2-7|NA
CASSLSGTVSSYEQYF
TGTGCCAGCAGCTTGAGTGGGACGGTGAGCTCCTACGAGCAGTACTTC
>NA|TRBV10-3|TRBJ1-3|NA
CAISAGAGNTIYF
TGTGCCATCAGTGCTGGGGCAGGAAACACCATATATTTT
>NA|TRBV5-1|TRBJ2-7|NA
CASCLRGGYEQYF
TGCGCCAGCTGCCTTAGGGGGGGCTACGAGCAGTACTTC
>NA|TRBV11-1|TRBJ2-7|TRBD2
CASSSLTSVYEQYF
TGTGCCAGCAGCTCATTGACTAGCGTCTACGAGCAGTACTTC
>once|TRBV2|TRBJ2-6|TRBD1
CASRNQGATGANVLTF
TGTGCCAGCAGGAACCAGGGGGCGACCGGGGCCAACGTCCTGACTTTC
>NA|TRBV10-3|TRBJ2-7|NA
CAISQEVYEQYF
TGTGCCATCAGCCAAGAGGTCTACGAGCAGTACTTC
>once|TRBV13|TRBJ1-1|NA
CASTLPGLPARFF
TGTGCCAGCACCCTCCCCGGGCTTCCGGCCCGTTTTTTT
>NA|TRBV28|TRBJ2-7|TRBD1
CASSPQGSDFYYEQYF
TGTGCCAGCAGCCCACAGGGGTCGGACTTCTACTACGAGCAGTACTTC
>NA|TRBV28|TRBJ2-2|NA
CASSIGIGPGELFF
TGTGCCAGCAGTATTGGTATCGGCCCCGGGGAGCTGTTTTTT
>NA|TRBV7-2|TRBJ1-4|NA
CASRAEGATNEKLFF
TGTGCCAGCAGAGCAGAAGGTGCAACTAATGAAAAACTGTTTTTT
>NA|TRBV18|TRBJ2-7|NA
CASSRDSNSYEQYF
TGTGCCAGCTCACGGGATTCAAACTCCTACGAGCAGTACTTC
>NA|TRBV6-4|TRBJ2-6|NA
CASTGTVSSGANVLTF
TGTGCCAGCACGGGGACGGTTAGCTCTGGGGCCAACGTCCTGACTTTC
>NA|TRBV9|TRBJ2-3|TRBD2
CASSKTSEKLGTQYF
TGTGCCAGCAGTAAGACTAGCGAGAAGTTGGGTACGCAGTATTTT
>NA|TRBV11-2|TRBJ2-7|TRBD2
CASSSGLAAFYEQYF
TGTGCCAGCAGCTCGGGACTAGCGGCATTCTACGAGCAGTACTTC
>NA|TRBV30|TRBJ1-1|NA
CAWAASRNTEAFF
TGTGCCTGGGCCGCCTCCAGAAACACTGAAGCTTTCTTT
>NA|TRBV28|TRBJ1-5|TRBD1
CASREQGGTQPQHF
TGTGCCAGCAGAGAACAGGGGGGCACTCAGCCCCAGCATTTT
>NA|TRBV15|TRBJ1-2|TRBD1
CATAGQGVLKSYGYTF
TGTGCCACCGCGGGACAGGGGGTTTTGAAGAGCTATGGCTACACCTTC
>NA|TRBV30|TRBJ1-3|NA
CAWGQISGNTIYF
TGTGCCTGGGGACAAATCTCTGGAAACACCATATATTTT
>NA|TRBV27|TRBJ1-1|NA
CASSPAQGGTEAFF
TGTGCCAGCAGTCCCGCCCAGGGTGGAACTGAAGCTTTCTTT
>NA|TRBV9|TRBJ2-3|NA
CASSVRQESTDTQYF
TGTGCCAGCAGCGTCCGACAGGAGAGCACAGATACGCAGTATTTT
>NA|TRBV5-6|TRBJ1-5|TRBD1
CASSLSGQGRGQPQHF
TGTGCCAGCAGCTTGTCGGGACAGGGGAGGGGCCAGCCCCAGCATTTT
>NA|TRBV5-6|TRBJ2-3|NA
CASTLERGDTQYF
TGTGCCAGCACCCTTGAGCGAGGAGATACGCAGTATTTT